This T cell receptor beta chain comes out of a study of PD-1 blockade in classical Hodgkin lymphoma. Overall study: On a schedule of every 2 weeks, patients received nivolumab 3 mg/kg intravenously. Study findings and constraints: Complete responders entered with baseline diversity on par with newly diagnosed patients, the results showed. Reasons behind the repertoire differences stay unclear, perhaps disease activity or earlier therapy.

To note about this clone: The antigen is not known.

This CDR3 contains 17 residues. Germline V gene data show CDR1 as SGDLS and CDR2 as YYNGEE. The ends were cut back, 1 base at V and 2 bases at J, with 15 bases in the middle. Time point of the sample: cycle 4 day 1 (C4D1), after less than seven weeks of nivolumab. The patients all showed relapse after autologous stem cell transplantation, while their brentuximab vedotin exposure varied. Magnetic depletion of unwanted cells isolated CD4+ T cells from thawed PBMCs. Produced via immunoSEQ multiplex PCR; TCRdb's table is partial and in-frame only. The sample shows 25,000 to 30,000 clones, 86% of them seen only once.

Material: CD4+ T cells from blood, obtained before the fourth cycle of nivolumab. The sequence was collected from a human donor with classical Hodgkin lymphoma. The rearrangement joins TRBV9 to TRBJ2-2; a possible D gene is TRBD2 (6 bases). DNA for the CDR3: TGTGCCAGCAGCGTATCTACCGGGGGATCTAACACCGGGGAGCTGTTTTTT. Its protein product is CASSVSTGGSNTGELFF.